These T cell receptor beta chains were read from a single sample in a study of T cell responses to AZD1222 COVID-19 vaccine. This table comes from immunoSEQ multiplex PCR, and its TCRdb copy is limited to in-frame clones, with some not included. The top ten hold more than 10% of the sample, which has around 90,000 clones, roughly 84% seen once. Specimen: peripheral blood, collected on day 0 of AZD1222 vaccination. These receptors were collected from an adult in good health. Each CDR3 is given with its conserved first and last residue. A D gene is named only where the DNA matches it firmly. Not every row has a clone size; where given, it reads once, few, many or a size class.

J gene,clone size,D gene,V gene,CDR3 DNA,CDR3 protein
TRBJ1-6,once,-,TRBV6-5,TGTGCCAGCAGTTACAAGCGGTCCGGGTCGCCCCTCCACTTT,CASSYKRSGSPLHF
TRBJ2-7,-,-,TRBV5-4,TGTGCCAGCAGCTTGGAACCCAGGGGCCACGAGCAGTACTTC,CASSLEPRGHEQYF
TRBJ1-3,few,-,TRBV12-3/TRBV12-4,TGTGCCAGCAGTTACAGTGGAAACACCATATATTTT,CASSYSGNTIYF
TRBJ2-2,few,-,TRBV14,TGTGCCAGCAGCCAAGATATCACCGGGACAACGAACACCGGGGAGCTGTTTTTT,CASSQDITGTTNTGELFF
TRBJ2-1,-,-,TRBV29-1,TGCAGCGTGAATCAGAGATCCCGCTCCTACAATGAGCAGTTCTTC,CSVNQRSRSYNEQFF
TRBJ2-2,-,-,TRBV6-6,TGTGCCAGCGACGGGACTGGGAACACCGGGGAGCTGTTTTTT,CASDGTGNTGELFF
TRBJ1-4,-,-,TRBV28,TGTGCCAGCCTCTCCCTTAATGAAAAACTGTTTTTT,CASLSLNEKLFF
TRBJ2-3,-,TRBD2,TRBV6-5,TGTGCCAGCAAGATAGCGGGACGCGGGGATACGCAGTATTTT,CASKIAGRGDTQYF
TRBJ2-7,-,-,TRBV7-2,TGTGCCAGCAGGATTGGGCCTGTCTCCTACGAGCAGTACTTC,CASRIGPVSYEQYF
TRBJ1-1,-,TRBD1,TRBV10-3,TGTGCCATCAGTGCCCACAGGGGTGAAGCTTTCTTT,CAISAHRGEAFF
TRBJ2-3,-,TRBD2,TRBV5-4,TGTGCCAGCAGCTTGGCGGGGGGGCGCTCAGATACGCAGTATTTT,CASSLAGGRSDTQYF
TRBJ2-7,-,TRBD1,TRBV5-6,TGTGCCAGCAGCCCTTTAATGGGACAGGGGATATCCGAGCAGTACTTC,CASSPLMGQGISEQYF